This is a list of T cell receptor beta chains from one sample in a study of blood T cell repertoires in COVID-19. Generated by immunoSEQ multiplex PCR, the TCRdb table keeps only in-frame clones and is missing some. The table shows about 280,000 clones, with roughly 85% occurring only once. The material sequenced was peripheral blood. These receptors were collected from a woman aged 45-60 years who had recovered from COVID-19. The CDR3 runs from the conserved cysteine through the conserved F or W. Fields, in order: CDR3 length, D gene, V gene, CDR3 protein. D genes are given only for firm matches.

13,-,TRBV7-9,CASSLVGAQVQYF
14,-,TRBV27,CASSLAGVNTEAFF
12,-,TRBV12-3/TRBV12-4,CASSPREDEQFF
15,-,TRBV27,CASSLSPGANYGYTF
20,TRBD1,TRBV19,CASSMVAGGGQAVDNQPQHF
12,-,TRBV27,CASSSQGLGMHF
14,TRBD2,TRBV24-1,CATSDSGRGETQYF
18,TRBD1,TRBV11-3,CASSLWDRAPSGANVLTF
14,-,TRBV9,CASSIQGNNSPLHF
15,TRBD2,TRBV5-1,CASSDGLAVRDTQYF
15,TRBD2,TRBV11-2,CASRGLAIPTGELFF
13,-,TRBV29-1,CSVVDANNEKLFF
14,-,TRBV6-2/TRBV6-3,CASSLNGDATEAFF
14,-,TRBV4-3,CASSQDTASNEQFF
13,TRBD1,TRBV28,CASRSQGPPELFF
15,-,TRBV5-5,CASSFLRDPSYEQYF
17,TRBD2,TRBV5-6,CASSLKTSGRIYNEQFF
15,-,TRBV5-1,CASSLGQGGLETQYF
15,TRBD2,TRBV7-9,CASSFAGGLAGELFF
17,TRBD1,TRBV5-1,CASRYIPGQGSLETQYF
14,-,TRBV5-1,CASSPGQLNQPQHF
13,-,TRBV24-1,CATSDTPNYGYTF
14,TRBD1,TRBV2,CASSEQGTAYEQYF
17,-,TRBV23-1,CASSQGGGGMGQETQYF
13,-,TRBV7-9,CASSFRDTPAEYF
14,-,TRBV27,CASSLIGVGETQYF
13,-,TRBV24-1,CATSDYRNNEQFF
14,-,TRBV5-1,CASSLAGPNTEAFF
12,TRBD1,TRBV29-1,CSVETGLETQYF
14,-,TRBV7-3,CASSRGLAYNEQFF
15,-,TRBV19,CASKVAGESNTEAFF
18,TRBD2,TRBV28,CASSPPAGLAENYYEQYF
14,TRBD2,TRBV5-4,CASSLAGGIGELFF
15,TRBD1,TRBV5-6,CASGWTGRNTGELFF
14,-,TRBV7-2,CASSLAGTQGGYTF
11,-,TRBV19,CASSGGYEQYF
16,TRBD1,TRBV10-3,CAISATTGLSTDTQYF
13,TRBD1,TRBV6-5,CASNDRAQETQYF
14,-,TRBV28,CASGPADYQETQYF
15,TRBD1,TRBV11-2,CASSLVGRGRGEQYF
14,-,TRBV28,CASRKMGGSYGYTF
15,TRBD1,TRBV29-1,CSQSPLGTGDNEQFF
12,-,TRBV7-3,CASSVAGNEQFF
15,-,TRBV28,CASSLTGSAKNIQYF
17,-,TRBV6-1,CASSEVGVGSGANVLTF
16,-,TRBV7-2,CASSPRHGAGNYGYTF
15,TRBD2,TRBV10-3,CAISSVAGGGDTQYF
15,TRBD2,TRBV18,CASSPLGAGVETQYF
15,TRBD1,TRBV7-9,CASSPLQGADEKLFF
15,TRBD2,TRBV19,CASSPSGSPSYEQYF